Described below is a single T cell receptor (beta chain) sequence and its context. Trimming pared 6 bases from V and 0 bases from J, leaving 14 bases between. The CDR3 has 15 amino acids. Germline loops: CDR1 MDHEN, CDR2 SYDVKM. Authors' analysis steps: Reference gene primer amplification yielded estimated nucleated cell counts. Repertoires were generated with immunoSEQ multiplex PCR, while TCRdb's copy carries only in-frame clones and drops some. That table is the source of V, J and clone size, and D and trimming were worked out from the DNA. Among about 160,000 clones listed, around 74% were seen once. The data stem from a study of blood T cell repertoires in COVID-19. Study background: T cells, B-cell-depleted T cells, or PBMCs supplied cDNA or gDNA.

The clonotype comes from a man in his sixties or seventies with acute or convalescent COVID-19. This rearrangement joins TRBV28 to TRBJ2-5, with D maybe TRBD1 (5 bases). The sample consisted of peripheral blood. The CDR3 DNA follows: TGTGCCAGCAGACCCCCAGGGCCGCACCAAGAGACCCAGTACTTC. Protein sequence: CASRPPGPHQETQYF.